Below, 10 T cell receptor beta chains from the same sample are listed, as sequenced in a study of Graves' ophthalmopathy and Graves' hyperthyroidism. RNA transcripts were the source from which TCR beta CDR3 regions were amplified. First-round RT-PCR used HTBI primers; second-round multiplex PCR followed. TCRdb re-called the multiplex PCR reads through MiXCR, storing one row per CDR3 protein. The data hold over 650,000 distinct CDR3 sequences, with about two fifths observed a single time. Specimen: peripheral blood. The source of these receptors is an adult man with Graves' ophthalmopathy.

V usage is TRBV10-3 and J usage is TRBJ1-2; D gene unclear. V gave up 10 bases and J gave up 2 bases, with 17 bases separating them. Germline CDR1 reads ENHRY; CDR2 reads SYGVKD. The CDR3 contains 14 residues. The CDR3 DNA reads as TGTGCCAGCACTCCCTTTTTGGGGAACTATGGCTACACCTTC. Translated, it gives CASTPFLGNYGYTF.

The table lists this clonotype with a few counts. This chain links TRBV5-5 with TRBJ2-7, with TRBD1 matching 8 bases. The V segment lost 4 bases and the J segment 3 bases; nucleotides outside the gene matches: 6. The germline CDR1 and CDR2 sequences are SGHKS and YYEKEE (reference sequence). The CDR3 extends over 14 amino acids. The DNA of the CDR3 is TGTGCCAGCAGCCTCCAACAGGGGGGCTACGAGCAGTACTTC. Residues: CASSLQQGGYEQYF.

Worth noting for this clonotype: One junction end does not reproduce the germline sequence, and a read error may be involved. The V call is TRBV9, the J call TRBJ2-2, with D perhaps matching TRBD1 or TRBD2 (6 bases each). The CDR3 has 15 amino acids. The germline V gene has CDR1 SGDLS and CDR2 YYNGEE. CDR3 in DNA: TGTCCCAGCAGCGTAGGGGGGCTGAACACCGGGGAGCTGTTTTTT. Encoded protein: CPSSVGGLNTGELFF.

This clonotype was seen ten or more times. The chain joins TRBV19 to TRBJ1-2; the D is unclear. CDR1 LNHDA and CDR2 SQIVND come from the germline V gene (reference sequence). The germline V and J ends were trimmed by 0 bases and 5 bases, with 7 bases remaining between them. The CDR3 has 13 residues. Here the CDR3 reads CASSIETAYGYTF. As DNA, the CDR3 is TGTGCCAGTAGTATAGAGACGGCTTATGGCTACACCTTC.

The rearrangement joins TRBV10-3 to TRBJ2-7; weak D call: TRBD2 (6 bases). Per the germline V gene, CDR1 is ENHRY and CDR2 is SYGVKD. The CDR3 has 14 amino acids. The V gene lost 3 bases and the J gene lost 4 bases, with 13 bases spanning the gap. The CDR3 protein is CAISDQRGGYEQYF. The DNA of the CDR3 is TGTGCCATCAGTGACCAACGGGGAGGTTACGAGCAGTACTTC.

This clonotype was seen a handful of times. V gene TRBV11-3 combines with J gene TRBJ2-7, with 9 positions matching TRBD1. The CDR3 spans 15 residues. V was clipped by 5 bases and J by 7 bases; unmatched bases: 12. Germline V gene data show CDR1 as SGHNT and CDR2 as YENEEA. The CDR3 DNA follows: TGTGCCAGCAGCCAACCCCTTGCACAGGGGGCAGAGCAGTACTTC. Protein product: CASSQPLAQGAEQYF.

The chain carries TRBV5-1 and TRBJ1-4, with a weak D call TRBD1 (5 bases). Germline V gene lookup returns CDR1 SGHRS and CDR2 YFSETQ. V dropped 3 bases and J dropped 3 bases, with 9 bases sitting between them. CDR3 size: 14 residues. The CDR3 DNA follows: TGCGCCAGCAGCTCCCGGGACCCTAATGAAAAACTGTTTTTT. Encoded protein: CASSSRDPNEKLFF.

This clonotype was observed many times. The CDR3 spells CASVAGGSYEQYF. CDR3 coding DNA: TGTGCCAGCGTCGCAGGGGGTTCCTACGAGCAGTACTTC. The chain uses TRBV2 and TRBJ2-7, with 7 bases matching TRBD1. The CDR3 spans 13 residues. Trimming took 8 bases from V and 1 from J; bases not matched to a gene: 5. Germline-derived CDR1 and CDR2 are SNHLY and FYNNEI.

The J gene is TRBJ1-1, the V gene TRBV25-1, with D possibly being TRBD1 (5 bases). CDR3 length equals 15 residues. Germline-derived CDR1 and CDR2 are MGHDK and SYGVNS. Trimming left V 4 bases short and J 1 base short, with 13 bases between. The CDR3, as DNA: TGTGCCAGCAGTGCTACGCGTAGGGGGAACACTGAAGCTTTCTTT. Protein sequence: CASSATRRGNTEAFF.

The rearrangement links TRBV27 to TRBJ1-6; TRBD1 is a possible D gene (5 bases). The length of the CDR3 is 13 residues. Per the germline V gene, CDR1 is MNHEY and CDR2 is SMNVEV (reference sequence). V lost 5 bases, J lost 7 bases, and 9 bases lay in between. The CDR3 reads CASSPTVNSPLHF. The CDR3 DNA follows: TGTGCCAGCAGTCCGACAGTAAATTCACCCCTCCACTTT.